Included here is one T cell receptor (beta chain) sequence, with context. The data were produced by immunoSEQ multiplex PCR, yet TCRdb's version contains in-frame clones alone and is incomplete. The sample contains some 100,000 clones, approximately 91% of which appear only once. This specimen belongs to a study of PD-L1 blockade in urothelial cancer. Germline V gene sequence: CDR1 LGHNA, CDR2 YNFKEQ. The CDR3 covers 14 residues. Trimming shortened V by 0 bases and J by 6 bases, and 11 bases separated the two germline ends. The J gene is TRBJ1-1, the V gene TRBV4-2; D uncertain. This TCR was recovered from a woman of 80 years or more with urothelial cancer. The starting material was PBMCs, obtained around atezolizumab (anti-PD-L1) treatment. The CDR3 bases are TGTGCCAGCAGCCAAGACGGAGGGAGGTCTGAAGCTTTCTTT. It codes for CASSQDGGRSEAFF.